One and the same sample provided the 18 T cell receptor beta chains below, sequenced in a study of blood T cell repertoires in COVID-19 (dated by TCRdb to about 2020). The library relied on the immunoSEQ multiplex PCR assay. TCRdb's version of the immuneACCESS table is confined to in-frame rearrangements and falls short of the full clone set. An unresolved V gene accounts for under half of the shortfall where checked; the remainder is of unknown origin. This sample lists around 140,000 clones; roughly 84% were detected once. The biggest ten clones account for 7% to 9.5% of the sample. Sequences were obtained from peripheral blood. These receptors were collected from a man aged 30-40 years with COVID-19, enrolled during active disease.

CDR3 amino acids: CAIRRDGSSDTQYF. CDR3 sequence (DNA): TGTGCCATCAGAAGAGACGGGTCAAGTGATACGCAGTATTTT. The chain combines TRBV10-3 with TRBJ2-3; D not resolved. CDR1 is ENHRY, CDR2 SYGVKD, per germline. V was cut by 6 bases and J by 6 bases, with 16 bases left in between. This CDR3 has 14 residues.

The chain uses TRBV15 and TRBJ1-6; possible D gene TRBD1, 5 bases. This CDR3 region has 13 residues. Germline V gene sequence: CDR1 LNHNV, CDR2 YYDKDF (reference sequence). Deletions cut 6 bases from V and 7 bases from J, with 10 bases between. CDR3 bases: TGTGCCACCAGTTTCAGGACAAATTCACCCCTCCACTTT. Translation gives CATSFRTNSPLHF. The full variable domain, its missing parts supplied by reference TRBV15 and TRBJ1-6, is DAMVIQNPRYQVTQFGKPVTLSCSQTLNHNVMYWYQQKSSQAPKLLFHYYDKDFNNEADTPDNFQSRRPNTSFCFLDIRSPGLGDTAMYLCATSFRTNSPLHFGNGTRLTVT.

J is TRBJ2-2 and V is TRBV14; 7 bases fit TRBD2. CDR3 length: 17 residues. CDR1 and CDR2 (germline): SGHDN, FVKESK. Trimming took 0 bases from V and 6 from J; bases not matched to a gene: 10. The CDR3 loop is CASSQDRGTNQAGELFF. Here the CDR3 DNA reads TGTGCCAGCAGCCAAGATAGAGGGACTAATCAGGCCGGGGAGCTGTTTTTT.

The table lists this clone with a count of one. J is TRBJ2-2 and V is TRBV10-1, with D possibly TRBD2 on 6 matching bases. V was shortened by 0 bases and J by 6 bases, with 20 bases between the two germline ends. Germline V gene lookup returns CDR1 WNHNN and CDR2 SYGVQD (reference sequence). This CDR3 spans 18 amino acids. The CDR3 DNA is TGCGCCAGCAGTGAGTCGCACGGAGGGACCTTTGGCGCCGGGGAGCTGTTTTTT. Protein sequence: CASSESHGGTFGAGELFF.

This clone was observed once. V gene TRBV6-2 or TRBV6-3 combines with J gene TRBJ2-1; 8 bases are shared with TRBD2. V lost 6 bases to trimming and J lost 4 bases; unmatched junction nucleotides: 8. The CDR3 sequence is 15 residues long. Germline assignment: CDR1 MNHEY and CDR2 SVGEGT. CDR3 protein: CASSLSGSGYNEQFF. CDR3 coding DNA: TGTGCCAGCAGCCTAAGCGGGAGCGGTTACAATGAGCAGTTCTTC.

The V call is TRBV5-5, the J call TRBJ2-2, with 7 bases lining up with TRBD1. CDR1 and CDR2 (germline): SGHKS, YYEKEE (reference sequence). Unmatched junction bases numbered 7, after V lost 3 bases and J lost 5 bases. The CDR3 loop spans 15 amino acids. CDR3 bases: TGTGCCAGCAGCTGGGAGACAGGGAGTACCGGGGAGCTGTTTTTT. Residues: CASSWETGSTGELFF.

The V and J genes are TRBV29-1 and TRBJ1-2; 8 bases line up with TRBD1. The CDR3 covers 16 residues. Germline V lookup: CDR1 SQVTM, CDR2 ANQGSEA. Unmatched junction bases numbered 17, after V lost 3 bases and J lost 8 bases. The CDR3 DNA sequence: TGCAGCGTTGACCCCGGGACAGGCCTTCGCGGGGGCGGCTACACCTTC. This sequence encodes CSVDPGTGLRGGGYTF. The complete variable domain, with remaining parts taken from reference TRBV29-1 and TRBJ1-2, reads SAVISQKPSRDICQRGTSLTIQCQVDSQVTMMFWYRQQPGQSLTLIATANQGSEATYESGFVIDKFPISRPNLTFSTLTVSNMSPEDSSIYLCSVDPGTGLRGGGYTFGSGTRLTVV.

The chain recombines TRBV5-6 with TRBJ1-1; D is undetermined. The germline V gene has CDR1 SGHDT and CDR2 YYEEEE. The CDR3 is 15 residues long. Trimming stripped 0 bases from V and 0 bases from J, with 9 bases between. The CDR3 region has the DNA TGTGCCAGCAGCTTGGGTCCCTCGTTGAACACTGAAGCTTTCTTT. Its translation: CASSLGPSLNTEAFF. The variable domain in full, completed from reference TRBV5-6 and TRBJ1-1, reads DAGVTQSPTHLIKTRGQQVTLRCSPKSGHDTVSWYQQALGQGPQFIFQYYEEEERQRGNFPDRFSGHQFPNYSSELNVNALLLGDSALYLCASSLGPSLNTEAFFGQGTRLTVV.

This clone has only one observation. V is TRBV28 and J is TRBJ2-7; 13 bases match TRBD2. CDR1 and CDR2 (germline): MDHEN, SYDVKM. This CDR3 region has 15 residues. The J segment lost 1 base and the V segment lost 8 bases, leaving 5 bases of the junction unmatched. Here the CDR3 DNA reads TGTGCCAGCGACCCGGGACTAGCGGGATCCTACGAGCAGTACTTC. It translates to CASDPGLAGSYEQYF.

Of note for this clone: Additional DNA sequences in this sample encode the identical CDR3. This sequence joins TRBV5-1 and TRBJ1-1; a weak D match, TRBD1 (6 bases). This CDR3 has 14 amino acids. Trimming cost V 4 bases and J 4 bases, with 14 bases left between them. In germline, CDR1 is SGHRS, CDR2 YFSETQ. The CDR3 reads CASSLNTGSTEAFF. CDR3 DNA sequence: TGCGCCAGCAGCCTAAACACAGGGTCCACTGAAGCTTTCTTT.

This chain uses TRBV5-6 with TRBJ1-1; TRBD1 might be the D (6 bases). CDR3 size: 15 residues. V was clipped by 0 bases and J by 4 bases, with 13 bases between them. Germline CDR1 reads SGHDT; CDR2 reads YYEEEE. The CDR3 DNA reads TGTGCCAGCAGCTTGGAGTACAGGGATGGCACTGAAGCTTTCTTT. Translated: CASSLEYRDGTEAFF. Combining the CDR3 with reference TRBV5-6 and TRBJ1-1 gives the whole variable domain DAGVTQSPTHLIKTRGQQVTLRCSPKSGHDTVSWYQQALGQGPQFIFQYYEEEERQRGNFPDRFSGHQFPNYSSELNVNALLLGDSALYLCASSLEYRDGTEAFFGQGTRLTVV.

This clone was found once. The chain uses TRBV29-1 and TRBJ2-1; tentative D call: TRBD1 (5 bases). Germline V gene lookup returns CDR1 SQVTM and CDR2 ANQGSEA. The V end lost 3 bases, the J end lost 8 bases, and 17 bases lay between the germline ends. The CDR3 spans 14 residues. This CDR3 reads CSVDLTGQSDEQFF. CDR3 DNA: TGCAGCGTTGATCTTACAGGCCAGTCGGATGAGCAGTTCTTC.

This clone was counted between two and nine times. This chain connects TRBV5-5 to TRBJ2-2; 7 nucleotides align to TRBD2. Germline V CDR1 and CDR2: SGHKS, YYEKEE (reference sequence). J was trimmed by 5 bases and V by 0 bases; bases with no gene match: 10. This CDR3 is built from 17 residues. Written as DNA, the CDR3 is TGTGCCAGCAGCTTGGCCTCCTGGGGGAGGGGTACCGGGGAGCTGTTTTTT. This encodes CASSLASWGRGTGELFF.

The V call is TRBV25-1, the J call TRBJ1-2, with D tentatively TRBD1 (6 bases). This CDR3 has 14 amino acids. Per the germline V gene, CDR1 is MGHDK and CDR2 is SYGVNS. V lost 4 bases, J lost 2 bases, and 11 bases lay in between. Written as DNA, the CDR3 is TGTGCCAGCAGTGCCACAGGGCCGAACTATGGCTACACCTTC. Residues: CASSATGPNYGYTF.

The chain employs TRBV5-6 and TRBJ1-1; possible D gene TRBD1, 6 bases. The CDR3 is 14 amino acids. V was cut by 9 bases and J by 10 bases, with 25 bases left in between. Looked up from germline, CDR1 is SGHDT and CDR2 is YYEEEE. The chain's CDR3 is CATTRGGSGTPAFF. Written as DNA, the CDR3 is TGTGCCACCACGAGGGGGGGATCCGGGACCCCAGCTTTCTTT. Based on the CDR3 plus reference TRBV5-6 and TRBJ1-1, the full variable domain is DAGVTQSPTHLIKTRGQQVTLRCSPKSGHDTVSWYQQALGQGPQFIFQYYEEEERQRGNFPDRFSGHQFPNYSSELNVNALLLGDSALYLCATTRGGSGTPAFFGQGTRLTVV.

The rearrangement uses TRBV19 and TRBJ2-2; weak D call: TRBD2 (6 bases). The length of the CDR3 is 15 residues. Trimming took off 10 bases at V and 9 bases at J, with 24 bases between the two ends. The germline CDR1 and CDR2 sequences are LNHDA and SQIVND (reference sequence). The CDR3 nucleotides are TGTGCCACCGAGAGGTCTAGCGCTGGCCAATGGGAGCTGTTTTTT. It specifies CATERSSAGQWELFF.

This CDR3 is CASSTQGEQFF. CDR3 bases: TGTGCCAGCAGCACCCAGGGTGAGCAGTTCTTC. The chain recombines TRBV7-9 with TRBJ2-1; tentative D call: TRBD1 (5 bases). Per the germline V gene, CDR1 is SEHNR and CDR2 is FQNEAQ (reference sequence). The CDR3 sequence is 11 residues long. Between the trimmed V and J ends, which lost 5 bases and 9 bases, there was a span of 8 bases.

This chain links TRBV7-3 with TRBJ2-1; the D gene is possibly TRBD1 (6 bases). This CDR3 spans 12 amino acids. From germline, CDR1 is SGHTA and CDR2 FQGTGA. The V gene lost 5 bases and the J gene lost 8 bases, with 10 bases spanning the gap. The CDR3 DNA sequence: TGTGCCAGCAGCAAACAGGGATATGAGCAGTTCTTC. This translates into CASSKQGYEQFF.